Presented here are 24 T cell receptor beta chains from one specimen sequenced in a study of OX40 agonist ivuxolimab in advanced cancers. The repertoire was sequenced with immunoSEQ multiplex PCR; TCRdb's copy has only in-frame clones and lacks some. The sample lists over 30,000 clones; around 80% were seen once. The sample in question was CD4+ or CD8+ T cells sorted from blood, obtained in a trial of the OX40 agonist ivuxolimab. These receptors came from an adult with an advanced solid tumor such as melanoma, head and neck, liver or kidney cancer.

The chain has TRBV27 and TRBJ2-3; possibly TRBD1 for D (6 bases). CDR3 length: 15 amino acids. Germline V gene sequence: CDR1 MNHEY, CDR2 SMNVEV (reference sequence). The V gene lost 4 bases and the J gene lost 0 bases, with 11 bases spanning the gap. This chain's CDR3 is CASSSYQGSTDTQYF. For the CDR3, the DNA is TGTGCCAGCAGTTCGTACCAGGGGAGCACAGATACGCAGTATTTT.

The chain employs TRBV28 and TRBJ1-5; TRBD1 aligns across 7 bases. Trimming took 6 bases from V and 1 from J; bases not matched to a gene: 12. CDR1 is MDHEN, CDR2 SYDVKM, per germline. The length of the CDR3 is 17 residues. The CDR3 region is CASSKEPQGMSNQPQHF. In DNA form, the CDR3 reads TGTGCCAGCAGCAAAGAACCACAGGGGATGAGCAATCAGCCCCAGCATTTT.

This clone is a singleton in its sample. CDR3 in amino acids: CAISGGEGDYTDTQYF. The CDR3 DNA reads TGTGCCATCAGTGGTGGTGAGGGGGATTACACAGATACGCAGTATTTT. The chain joins TRBV10-3 to TRBJ2-3; D may be TRBD1 (6 bases). The germline V gene has CDR1 ENHRY and CDR2 SYGVKD. V dropped 4 bases and J dropped 2 bases, with 16 bases sitting between them. The CDR3 sequence is 16 residues long.

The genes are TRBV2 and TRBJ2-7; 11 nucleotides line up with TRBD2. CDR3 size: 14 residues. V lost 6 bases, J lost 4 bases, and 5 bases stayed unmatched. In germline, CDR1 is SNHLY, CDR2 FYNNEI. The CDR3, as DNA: TGTGCCAGCAGCCGGACTAGCGGGCATTACGAGCAGTACGTC. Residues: CASSRTSGHYEQYV.

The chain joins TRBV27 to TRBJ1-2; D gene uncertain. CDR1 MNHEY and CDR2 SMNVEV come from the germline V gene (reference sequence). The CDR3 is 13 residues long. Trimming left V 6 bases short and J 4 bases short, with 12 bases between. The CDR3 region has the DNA TGTGCCAGCAGCCCCAATAAACTCTATGGCTACACCTTC. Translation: CASSPNKLYGYTF.

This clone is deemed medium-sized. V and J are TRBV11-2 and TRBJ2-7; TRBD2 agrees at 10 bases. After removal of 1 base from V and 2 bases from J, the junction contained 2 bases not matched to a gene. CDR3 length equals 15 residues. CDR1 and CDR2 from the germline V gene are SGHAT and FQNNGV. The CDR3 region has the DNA TGTGCCAGCAGCTTAGGTAGCGGGGGGACCTACGAGCAGTACGTC. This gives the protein CASSLGSGGTYEQYV.

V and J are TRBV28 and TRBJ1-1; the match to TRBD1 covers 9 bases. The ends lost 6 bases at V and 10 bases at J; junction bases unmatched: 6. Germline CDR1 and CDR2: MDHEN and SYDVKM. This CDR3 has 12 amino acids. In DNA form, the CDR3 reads TGTGCCAGCAGGTACAGGGGGCGAGTAGCTTTCTTT. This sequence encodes CASRYRGRVAFF. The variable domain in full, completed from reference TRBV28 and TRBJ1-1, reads DVKVTQSSRYLVKRTGEKVFLECVQDMDHENMFWYRQDPGLGLRLIYFSYDVKMKEKGDIPEGYSVSREKKERFSLILESASTNQTSMYLCASRYRGRVAFFGQGTRLTVV.

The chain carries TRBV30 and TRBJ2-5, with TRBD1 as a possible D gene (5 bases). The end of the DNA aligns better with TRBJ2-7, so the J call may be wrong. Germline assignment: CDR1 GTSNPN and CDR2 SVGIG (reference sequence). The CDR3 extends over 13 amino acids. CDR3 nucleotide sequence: TGTGCCTGTAGGGGAACCAACGTAAACGAGCAGTACTTC. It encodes CACRGTNVNEQYF.

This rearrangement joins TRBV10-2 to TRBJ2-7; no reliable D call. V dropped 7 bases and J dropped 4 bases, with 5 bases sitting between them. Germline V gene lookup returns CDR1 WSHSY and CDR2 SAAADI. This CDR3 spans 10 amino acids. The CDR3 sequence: CASMGYEQYF. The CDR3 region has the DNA TGCGCCAGCATGGGGTACGAGCAGTACTTC.

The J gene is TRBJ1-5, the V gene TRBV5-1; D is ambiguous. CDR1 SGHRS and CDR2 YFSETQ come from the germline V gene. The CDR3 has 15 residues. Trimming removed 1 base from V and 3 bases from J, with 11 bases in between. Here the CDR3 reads CASSLQGQPNQPQHF. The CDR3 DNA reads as TGCGCCAGCAGCTTGCAAGGGCAGCCCAATCAGCCCCAGCATTTT.

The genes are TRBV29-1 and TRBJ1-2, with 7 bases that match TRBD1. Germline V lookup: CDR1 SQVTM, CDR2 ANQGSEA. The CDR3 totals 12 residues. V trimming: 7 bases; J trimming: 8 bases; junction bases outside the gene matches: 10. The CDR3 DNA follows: TGCAGCGCCCCCGACAGGGCGGGGGGCTACACCTTC. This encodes CSAPDRAGGYTF.

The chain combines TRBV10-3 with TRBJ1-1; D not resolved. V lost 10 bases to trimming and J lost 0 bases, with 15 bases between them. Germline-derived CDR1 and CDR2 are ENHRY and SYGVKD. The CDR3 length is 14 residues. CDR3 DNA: TGTGCCACCAAAAGAGGGTCGGTGAACACTGAAGCTTTCTTT. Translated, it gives CATKRGSVNTEAFF.

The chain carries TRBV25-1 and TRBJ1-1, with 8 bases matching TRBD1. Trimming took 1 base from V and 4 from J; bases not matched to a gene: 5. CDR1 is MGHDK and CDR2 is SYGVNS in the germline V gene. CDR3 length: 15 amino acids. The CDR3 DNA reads TGTGCCAGCAGTGAATCGGGACAGGTCAGCACTGAAGCTTTCTTT. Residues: CASSESGQVSTEAFF. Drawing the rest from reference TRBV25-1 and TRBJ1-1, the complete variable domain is EADIYQTPRYLVIGTGKKITLECSQTMGHDKMYWYQQDPGMELHLIHYSYGVNSTEKGDLSSESTVSRIRTEHFPLTLESARPSHTSQYLCASSESGQVSTEAFFGQGTRLTVV.

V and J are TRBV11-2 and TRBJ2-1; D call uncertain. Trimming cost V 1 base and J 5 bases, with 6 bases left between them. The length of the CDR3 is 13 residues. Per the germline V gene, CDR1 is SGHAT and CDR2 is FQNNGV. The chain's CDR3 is CASSLVTHNEQFF. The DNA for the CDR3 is TGTGCCAGCAGCTTAGTAACCCACAATGAGCAGTTCTTC.

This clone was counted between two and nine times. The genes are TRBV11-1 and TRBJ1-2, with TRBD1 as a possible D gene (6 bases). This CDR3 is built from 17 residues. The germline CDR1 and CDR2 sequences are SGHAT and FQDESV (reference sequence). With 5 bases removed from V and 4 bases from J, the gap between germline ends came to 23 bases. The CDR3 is CASSPNTGSRGGYGYTF. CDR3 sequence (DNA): TGTGCCAGCAGCCCCAACACGGGGTCCAGAGGGGGCTATGGCTACACCTTC.

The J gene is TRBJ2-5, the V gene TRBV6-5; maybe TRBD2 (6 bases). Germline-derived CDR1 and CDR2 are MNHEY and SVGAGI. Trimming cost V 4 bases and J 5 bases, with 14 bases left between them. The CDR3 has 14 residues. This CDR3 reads CASSSSPGGETQYF. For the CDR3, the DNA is TGTGCCAGCAGTTCGAGTCCTGGGGGGGAGACCCAGTACTTC.

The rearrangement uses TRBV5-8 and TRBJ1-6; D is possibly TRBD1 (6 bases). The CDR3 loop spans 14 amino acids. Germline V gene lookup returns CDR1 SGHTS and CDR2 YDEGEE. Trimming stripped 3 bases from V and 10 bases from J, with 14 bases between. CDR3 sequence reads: CASSSQGLRSPLHF. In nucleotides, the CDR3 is TGTGCCAGCAGCTCACAGGGCCTTAGATCACCCCTCCACTTT.

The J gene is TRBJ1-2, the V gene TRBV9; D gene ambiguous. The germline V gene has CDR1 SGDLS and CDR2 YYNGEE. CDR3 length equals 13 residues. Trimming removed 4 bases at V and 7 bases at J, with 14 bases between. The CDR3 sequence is CASSSDMTGGYTF. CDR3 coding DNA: TGTGCCAGCAGCTCAGACATGACCGGTGGCTACACCTTC.

The CDR3 nucleotides read TGCAGTGCTAGCATCCTCGGTGAAGCTTTCTTT. The encoded protein is CSASILGEAFF. V and J are TRBV20-1 and TRBJ1-1, with no clear D. In germline, CDR1 is DFQATT, CDR2 SNEGSKA (reference sequence). The V end lost 3 bases, the J end lost 7 bases, and 9 bases lay between the germline ends. The CDR3 runs 11 residues.

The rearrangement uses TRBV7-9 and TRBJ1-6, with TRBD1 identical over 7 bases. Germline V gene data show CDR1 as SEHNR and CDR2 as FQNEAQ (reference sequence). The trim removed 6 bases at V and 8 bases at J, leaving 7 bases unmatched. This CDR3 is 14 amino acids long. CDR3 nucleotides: TGTGCCAGCAGTTCTCCGGACAGGCATTCACCCCTCCACTTT. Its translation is CASSSPDRHSPLHF.

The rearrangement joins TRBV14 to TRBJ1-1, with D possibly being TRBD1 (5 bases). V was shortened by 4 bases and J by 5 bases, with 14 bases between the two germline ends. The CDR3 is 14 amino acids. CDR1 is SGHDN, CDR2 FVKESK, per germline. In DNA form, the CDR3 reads TGTGCCAGCAGCCGGATGGGGGGAACGACTGAAGCTTTCTTT. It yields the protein CASSRMGGTTEAFF.

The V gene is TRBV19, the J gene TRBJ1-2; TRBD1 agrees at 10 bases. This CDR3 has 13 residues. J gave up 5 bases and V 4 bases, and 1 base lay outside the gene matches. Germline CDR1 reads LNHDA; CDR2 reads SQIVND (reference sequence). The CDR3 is CASSRDRGYGYTF. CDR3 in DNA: TGTGCCAGTAGTAGGGACAGGGGATATGGCTACACCTTC.

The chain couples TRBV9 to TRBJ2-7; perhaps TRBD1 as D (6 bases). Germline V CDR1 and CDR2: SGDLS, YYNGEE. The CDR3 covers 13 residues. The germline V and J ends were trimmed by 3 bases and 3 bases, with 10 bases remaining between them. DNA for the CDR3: TGTGCCAGCAGCGCAACGGACAGCTACGAGCAGTACTTC. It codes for CASSATDSYEQYF.

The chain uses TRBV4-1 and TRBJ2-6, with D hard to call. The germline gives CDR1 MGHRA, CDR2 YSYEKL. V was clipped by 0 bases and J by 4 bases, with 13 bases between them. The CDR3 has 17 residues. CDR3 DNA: TGCGCCAGCAGCCAAGAAGGTAGCCTCCGGGGGGCCAACGTCCTGACTTTC. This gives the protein CASSQEGSLRGANVLTF.